This T cell receptor beta chain was captured by sequencing in a study of neoadjuvant anti-PD-1 for oral cavity cancer. Turning to the study itself: Patients without progression got a fourth dose around day 43. Study-level findings and limits: Treg/Th17 ratio rose with pretreatment blood and fell with post-treatment tumor TCRbeta clonality. Post-nivolumab, blood T cell clonality was significantly elevated in non-responders.

On this clone itself: Its antigen is unknown.

The time point was: after neoadjuvant nivolumab, at surgical resection. Using immunoSEQ multiplex PCR, the repertoire was profiled, and TCRdb retains in-frame clones only, with some absent. The data contain 14,000 or so clones, 73% of them singletons. The sample was PBMCs, taken after nivolumab (anti-PD-1) treatment. This clonotype was obtained from a person between 35 and 79 years old with oral cavity squamous cell carcinoma.

The CDR3: CASSGGKVGYNEQFF. CDR3 DNA sequence: TGTGCCAGCAGTGGGGGGAAAGTGGGTTACAATGAGCAGTTCTTC. This chain joins TRBV2 and TRBJ2-1; perhaps D is TRBD1 or TRBD2 (5 bases each). CDR1 and CDR2 (germline): SNHLY, FYNNEI. The CDR3 runs 15 residues. Trimming pared 4 bases from V and 4 bases from J, leaving 14 bases between.